Following are 13 T cell receptor beta chains from one sample sequenced in a study of CXCR3-negative and CXCR3-positive naive CD8 T cells. Study-level results: CXCR3-expressing naive cells carried TRB CDR3s more hydrophobic than those of CXCR3-negative naive cells.

Their recognized antigens are unknown. In preparing the TRB cDNA libraries, 5' RACE with UMI labels was used. TCRdb reprocessed the 5' RACE reads; each CDR3 protein has one entry and no DNA is given. Recorded for this sample: around 2,500 distinct CDR3 sequences. The source material was naive CXCR3+ CD8+ T cells from blood. Documented subset: CD45RO-CCR7+CD27+CD95- naive CD8+ T cells expressing CXCR3 (TNR3+). All receptors derive from a human donor in good health. Some clones in this sample may be carry-over from other donors' samples.

The chain recombines TRBV21-1 with TRBJ2-7; there is no DNA to check the TCRdb D call of TRBD1. TRBV21-1 is a pseudogene locus. The CDR3 runs 18 residues. The CDR3 sequence: CASSSRGPIGQVNYEQYF.

The chain couples TRBV29-1 to TRBJ2-3; TCRdb lists TRBD1, though no DNA is available to test this call. Germline V gene data show CDR1 as SQVTM and CDR2 as ANQGSEA. This CDR3 region has 15 residues. CDR3: CSVEPTGDVTDTQYF.

The CDR3 loop is CASSTNGLAGGRLADTQYF. The chain carries TRBV6-2 or TRBV6-3 and TRBJ2-3; TCRdb gives TRBD2 as the D gene, but with no DNA this cannot be confirmed. The CDR3 runs to 19 residues. Germline CDR1 MNHEY, CDR2 SVGEGT.

Measured by frequency, this clonotype is medium-sized. V gene TRBV29-1 combines with J gene TRBJ1-2; TCRdb gives TRBD1 as the D gene, but with no DNA this cannot be confirmed. The CDR3 consists of 14 residues. Germline-derived CDR1 and CDR2 are SQVTM and ANQGSEA. CDR3 amino acids: CSVEDLTGNYGYTF.

This clonotype ranks as medium-sized in terms of frequency. The genes are TRBV7-9 and TRBJ1-2; TCRdb's D call, TRBD1, is unchecked because there is no DNA. CDR3 length: 12 amino acids. CDR1 is SEHNR, CDR2 FQNEAQ, per germline (reference sequence). CDR3 in amino acids: CASTLGNYGYTF.

The chain recombines TRBV4-3 with TRBJ1-1. The CDR3 spans 13 residues. The germline V gene encodes CDR1 LGHNA and CDR2 YSLEER. This CDR3 is CASSQVGNTEAFF.

Frequency places this clonotype as medium-sized (0.01 to 0.1%). The chain uses TRBV19 and TRBJ1-1; the D call from TCRdb, TRBD1, cannot be confirmed without DNA. This CDR3 has 15 residues. Looked up from germline, CDR1 is LNHDA and CDR2 is SQIVND (reference sequence). The CDR3 sequence is CASSMSGQGSTEAFF.

V usage is TRBV2 and J usage is TRBJ2-7; TCRdb's assignment of TRBD1 cannot be checked, as there is no DNA. Per the germline V gene, CDR1 is SNHLY and CDR2 is FYNNEI. The CDR3 loop spans 16 amino acids. The CDR3 protein is CASMNPSGQGIYEQYF.

Frequency places this clonotype as medium-sized. The chain carries TRBV12-3 or TRBV12-4 and TRBJ2-1; as DNA is missing, the TRBD1 call by TCRdb cannot be tested. This CDR3 has 16 amino acids. The CDR3 reads CASSHILRGSYNEQFF.

The V gene is TRBV29-1, the J gene TRBJ2-2; TCRdb calls TRBD1, which cannot be checked without DNA. CDR1 is SQVTM and CDR2 is ANQGSEA in the germline V gene. CDR3 length equals 16 residues. CDR3 residues: CSVEDLDGRGTGELFF.

According to its frequency, this clonotype is medium-sized. The rearrangement links TRBV29-1 to TRBJ2-1; TCRdb gives TRBD2 as the D gene, but with no DNA this cannot be confirmed. The CDR3 contains 14 residues. Germline CDR1 and CDR2: SQVTM and ANQGSEA. The CDR3 loop is CSVGPQSSYNEQFF.

This clonotype ranks as medium-sized (0.01 to 0.1%) in terms of frequency. The chain carries TRBV29-1 and TRBJ2-7; TCRdb's D gene call, TRBD1, goes unchecked for lack of DNA. Germline CDR1 and CDR2: SQVTM and ANQGSEA. The CDR3 has 14 amino acids. The CDR3 is CSVEDSGLGYEQYF.

The chain is built from TRBV5-5 and TRBJ1-1; TCRdb's D call, TRBD1, is unchecked because there is no DNA. This CDR3 has 14 residues. Germline V gives CDR1 SGHKS, CDR2 YYEKEE (reference sequence). The CDR3 is CASSLTGDDTEAFF.